The 8 T cell receptor beta chains listed next were all sequenced from one sample in a study of cytomegalovirus exposure and HLA in healthy donors. 13 Jbeta primers and 60 Vbeta primers were used for the PCR. Method: immunoSEQ multiplex PCR; TCRdb's copy keeps in-frame clones and lacks some. This table has 150,000 to 200,000 clones, roughly four fifths appearing once. Sequenced input: PBMCs. The receptor set was obtained from a man aged 45-65 years in good health and CMV-seropositive.

The V gene is TRBV28, the J gene TRBJ2-7; 7 positions agree with TRBD2. CDR3 length: 15 amino acids. With V trimmed by 6 bases and J by 3 bases, 11 bases remained unmatched. Germline values: CDR1 MDHEN, CDR2 SYDVKM. The CDR3, as DNA: TGTGCCAGCAGCTCCCCCAGCGGGGCCCTCTACGAGCAGTACTTC. Encoded protein: CASSSPSGALYEQYF.

This chain joins TRBV5-1 and TRBJ1-4; tentatively, D is TRBD1 (5 bases). The CDR3 loop spans 15 amino acids. Looked up from germline, CDR1 is SGHRS and CDR2 is YFSETQ. Trimming shortened V by 2 bases and J by 2 bases, and 10 bases separated the two germline ends. The CDR3 DNA follows: TGCGCCAGCAGCTTCCAAGGGGCCACTAATGAAAAACTGTTTTTT. Protein product: CASSFQGATNEKLFF.

The chain employs TRBV9 and TRBJ2-7; tentative D call: TRBD1 (5 bases). V lost 3 bases, J lost 1 base, and 11 bases lay in between. Germline-derived CDR1 and CDR2 are SGDLS and YYNGEE. There are 14 residues in the CDR3. The CDR3 is CASSAYRNSYEQYF. In DNA, the CDR3 is TGTGCCAGCAGCGCATACAGGAATTCCTACGAGCAGTACTTC.

The chain uses TRBV28 and TRBJ2-5, with a possible D match to TRBD1 (6 bases). Germline V gene lookup returns CDR1 MDHEN and CDR2 SYDVKM. The CDR3 sequence is 14 residues long. Trimming took off 7 bases at V and 3 bases at J, with 15 bases between the two ends. DNA for the CDR3: TGTGCCAGCACCCACCCCCAGGGGAAAGAGACCCAGTACTTC. This encodes CASTHPQGKETQYF.

This rearrangement joins TRBV6-5 to TRBJ1-1, with TRBD1 matching 7 bases. The CDR3 has 13 amino acids. From germline, CDR1 is MNHEY and CDR2 SVGAGI. The ends lost 6 bases at V and 12 bases at J; junction bases unmatched: 13. CDR3 in amino acids: CASSLDRVKATFF. CDR3 DNA sequence: TGTGCCAGCAGCCTCGACAGGGTTAAAGCAACTTTCTTT.

The rearrangement uses TRBV19 and TRBJ2-7, with D possibly TRBD2 on 5 matching bases. This CDR3 spans 11 amino acids. The V gene's germline CDR1 is LNHDA and CDR2 SQIVND (reference sequence). V was shortened by 8 bases and J by 6 bases, with 11 bases between the two germline ends. In nucleotides, the CDR3 is TGTGCCAGTCGGGGATTCGGCGAGCAGTACTTC. Its protein is CASRGFGEQYF.

V usage is TRBV2 and J usage is TRBJ2-1; possibly TRBD1 for D (6 bases). The CDR3 length is 16 residues. V shed 1 base and J shed 10 bases, with 20 bases lying between them. Germline V lookup: CDR1 SNHLY, CDR2 FYNNEI. The chain's CDR3 is CASSEVGSLIGGEQFF. As DNA, the CDR3 is TGTGCCAGCAGTGAAGTAGGTAGCCTGATTGGGGGCGAGCAGTTCTTC.

This rearrangement joins TRBV7-6 to TRBJ2-1; TRBD2 aligns across 13 bases. There are 16 residues in the CDR3. After removal of 1 base from V and 7 bases from J, the junction contained 4 bases not matched to a gene. Germline lookup yields CDR1 SGHVS and CDR2 FNYEAQ. The DNA for the CDR3 is TGTGCCAGCAGCTTAGTACTAGCGGGAGGGCCTAATGAGCAGTTCTTC. It specifies CASSLVLAGGPNEQFF.